This TCR beta chain was sequenced during a study of beta chain features in type 1 diabetes. Findings and limits, study-wide: The study found moderately but significantly shorter TCRB CDR3s in all four CD4+ subsets of Type 1 diabetes patients. Naive, central memory and Treg TCRB repertoires appeared more alike in patients than in healthy donors. Whether TCRB rearrangement is influenced by HLA type went unresolved here.

Expressed TCRB transcripts were sequenced because the isolated RNA had all been reverse transcribed beforehand. Here immunoSEQ multiplex PCR was the method, and the copy in TCRdb shows in-frame clones only, minus some. The sample includes under 850,000 clones, 13% of them seen just once. CD45RO/CCR7/CD25/CD127/CD95/CD27 staining was used to isolate CD4+ naive, central memory, regulatory and stem cell-like memory cells by sorting. Post-sort purity exceeded 98% for all sorted populations. Turning to this clone: Its antigen is unknown.

Germline V gene lookup returns CDR1 LGHNA and CDR2 YNFKEQ. This CDR3 spans 15 amino acids. Trimming removed 2 bases from V and 2 bases from J, with 9 bases in between. The receptor comes from a man younger than 35 with type 1 diabetes. Source material: naive CD4+ T cells from blood. This chain uses TRBV4-2 with TRBJ2-2, with D possibly being TRBD1 or TRBD2 (5 bases each). DNA of the CDR3: TGTGCCAGCAGCCAACGGGACGACAACACCGGGGAGCTGTTTTTT. Translated, it gives CASSQRDDNTGELFF.